What follows is one T cell receptor beta chain and its context. The data originate from a study of OX40 agonist ivuxolimab in advanced cancers. Study as a whole: Age averaged around 60 years (range roughly 20 to 90), and around 78% were male.

Germline V lookup: CDR1 SGHKS, CDR2 YYEKEE (reference sequence). The J segment lost 3 bases and the V segment lost 0 bases, leaving 14 bases of the junction unmatched. The CDR3 sequence is 19 residues long. Method: immunoSEQ multiplex PCR; TCRdb's copy keeps in-frame clones and lacks some. This sample has more than 35,000 clones; approximately 80% occur once, and the top ten carry approximately 9.8%. This sequence joins TRBV5-5 and TRBJ2-3; TRBD2 matches 9 bases. The source of this sequence is an adult with an advanced solid tumor such as melanoma, head and neck, liver or kidney cancer. Sequenced material: CD4+ or CD8+ T cells sorted from blood, taken in a trial of the OX40 agonist ivuxolimab. The CDR3 nucleotides are TGTGCCAGCAGCTTGGGAGGGGCGGGGGGGCCTATTGGAACAGATACGCAGTATTTT. Its protein product is CASSLGGAGGPIGTDTQYF.